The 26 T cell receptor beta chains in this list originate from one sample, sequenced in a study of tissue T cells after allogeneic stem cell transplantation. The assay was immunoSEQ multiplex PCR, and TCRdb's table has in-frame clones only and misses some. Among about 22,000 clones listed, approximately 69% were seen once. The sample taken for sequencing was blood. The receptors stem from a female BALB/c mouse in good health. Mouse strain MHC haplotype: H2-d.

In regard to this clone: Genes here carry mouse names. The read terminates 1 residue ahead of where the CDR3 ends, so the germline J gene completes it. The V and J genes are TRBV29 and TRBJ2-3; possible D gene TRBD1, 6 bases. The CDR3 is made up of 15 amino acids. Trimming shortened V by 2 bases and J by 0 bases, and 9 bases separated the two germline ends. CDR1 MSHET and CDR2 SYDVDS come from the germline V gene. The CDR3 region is CASSLAGESAETLYF. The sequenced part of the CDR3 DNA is TGTGCTAGCAGTTTAGCAGGGGAAAGTGCAGAAACGCTGTAT.

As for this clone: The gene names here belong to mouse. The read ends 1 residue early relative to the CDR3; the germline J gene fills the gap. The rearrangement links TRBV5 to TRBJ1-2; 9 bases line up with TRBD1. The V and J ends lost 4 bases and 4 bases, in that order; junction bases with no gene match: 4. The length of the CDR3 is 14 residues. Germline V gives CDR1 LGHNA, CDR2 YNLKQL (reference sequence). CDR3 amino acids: CASSPQGASSDYTF. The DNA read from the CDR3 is TGTGCCAGCAGCCCACAGGGGGCCTCCTCCGACTACACC.

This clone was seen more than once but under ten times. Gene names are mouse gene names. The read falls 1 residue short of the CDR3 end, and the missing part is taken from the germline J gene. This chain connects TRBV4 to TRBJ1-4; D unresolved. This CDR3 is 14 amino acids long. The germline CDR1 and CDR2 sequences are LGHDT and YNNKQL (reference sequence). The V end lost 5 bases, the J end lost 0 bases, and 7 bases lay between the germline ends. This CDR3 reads CASSPTLSNERLFF. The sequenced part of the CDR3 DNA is TGTGCCAGCAGCCCGACACTTTCCAACGAAAGATTATTT.

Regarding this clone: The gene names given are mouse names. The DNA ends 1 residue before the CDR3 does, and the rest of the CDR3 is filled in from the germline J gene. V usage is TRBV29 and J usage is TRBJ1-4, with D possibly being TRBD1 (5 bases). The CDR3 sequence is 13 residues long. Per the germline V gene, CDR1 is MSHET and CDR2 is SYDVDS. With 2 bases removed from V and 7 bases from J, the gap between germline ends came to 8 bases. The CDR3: CASSLRGSERLFF. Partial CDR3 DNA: TGTGCTAGCAGTTTAAGGGGAAGCGAAAGATTATTT.

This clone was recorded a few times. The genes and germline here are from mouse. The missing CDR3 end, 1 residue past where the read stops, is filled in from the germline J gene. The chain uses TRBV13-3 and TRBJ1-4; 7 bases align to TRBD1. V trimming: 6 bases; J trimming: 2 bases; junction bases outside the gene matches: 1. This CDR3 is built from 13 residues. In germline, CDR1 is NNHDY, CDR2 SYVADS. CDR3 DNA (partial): TGTGCCAGCAAGGGGGCATCCAACGAAAGATTATTT. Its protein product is CASKGASNERLF. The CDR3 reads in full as CASKGASNERLFF.

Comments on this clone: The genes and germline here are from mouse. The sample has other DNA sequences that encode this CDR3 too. The CDR3 DNA, read in part, is TGTGCCAGCGGGGGACAGCAAAACACCTTGTAC. Translation: CASGGQQNTLY. The whole CDR3 sequence is CASGGQQNTLYF. This chain joins TRBV13-2 and TRBJ2-4; 7 positions agree with TRBD1. The read stops 1 residue short of the end of the CDR3; the missing end is completed from the germline J gene. Per the germline V gene, CDR1 is NNHNN and CDR2 is SYGAGS (reference sequence). After removal of 5 bases from V and 3 bases from J, the junction contained 0 bases not matched to a gene. The CDR3 is made up of 12 amino acids.

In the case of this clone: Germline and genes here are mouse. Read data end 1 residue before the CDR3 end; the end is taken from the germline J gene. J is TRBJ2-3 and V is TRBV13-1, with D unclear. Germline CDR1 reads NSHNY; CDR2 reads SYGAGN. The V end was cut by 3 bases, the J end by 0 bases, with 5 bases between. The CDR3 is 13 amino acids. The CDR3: CASSGLSAETLYF. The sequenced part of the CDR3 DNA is TGTGCCAGCAGTGGCCTTAGTGCAGAAACGCTGTAT.

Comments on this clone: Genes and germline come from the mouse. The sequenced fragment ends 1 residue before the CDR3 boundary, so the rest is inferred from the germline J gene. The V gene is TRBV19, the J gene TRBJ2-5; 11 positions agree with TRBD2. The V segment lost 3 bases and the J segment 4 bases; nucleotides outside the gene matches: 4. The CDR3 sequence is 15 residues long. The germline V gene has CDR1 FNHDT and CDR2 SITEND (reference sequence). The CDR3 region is CASSTQGLGEDTQYF. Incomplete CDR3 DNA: TGTGCCAGCAGTACCCAGGGACTGGGGGAAGACACCCAGTAC.

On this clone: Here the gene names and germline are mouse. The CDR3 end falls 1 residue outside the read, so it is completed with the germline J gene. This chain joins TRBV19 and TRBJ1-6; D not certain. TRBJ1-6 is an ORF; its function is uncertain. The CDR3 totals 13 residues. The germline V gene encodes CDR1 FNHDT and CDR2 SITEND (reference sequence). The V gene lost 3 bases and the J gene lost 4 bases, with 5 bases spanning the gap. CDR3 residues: CASSTGYNSPLYF. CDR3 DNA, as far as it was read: TGTGCCAGCAGTACCGGGTATAATTCGCCCCTCTAC.

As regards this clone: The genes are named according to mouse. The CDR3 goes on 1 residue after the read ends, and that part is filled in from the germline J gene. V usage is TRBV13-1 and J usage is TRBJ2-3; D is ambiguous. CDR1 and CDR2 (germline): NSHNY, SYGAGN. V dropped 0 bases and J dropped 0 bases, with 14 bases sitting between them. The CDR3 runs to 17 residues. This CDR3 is CASSDAQKESSAETLYF. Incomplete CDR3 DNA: TGTGCCAGCAGTGATGCACAGAAAGAATCTAGTGCAGAAACGCTGTAT.

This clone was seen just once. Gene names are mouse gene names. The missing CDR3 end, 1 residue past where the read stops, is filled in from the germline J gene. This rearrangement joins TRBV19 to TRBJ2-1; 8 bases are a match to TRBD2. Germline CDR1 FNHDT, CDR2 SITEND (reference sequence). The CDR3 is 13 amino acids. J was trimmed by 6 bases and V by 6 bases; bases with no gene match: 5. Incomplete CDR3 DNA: TGTGCCAGCAAGTGGGGGGGTGGTGCTGAGCAGTTC. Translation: CASKWGGGAEQF. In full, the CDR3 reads CASKWGGGAEQFF. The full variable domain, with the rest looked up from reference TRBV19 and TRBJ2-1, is GGIITQTPKFLIGQEGQKLTLKCQQNFNHDTMYWYRQDSGKGLRLIYYSITENDLQKGDLSEGYDASREKKSSFSLTVTSAQKNEMAVFLCASKWGGGAEQFFGPGTRLTVL.

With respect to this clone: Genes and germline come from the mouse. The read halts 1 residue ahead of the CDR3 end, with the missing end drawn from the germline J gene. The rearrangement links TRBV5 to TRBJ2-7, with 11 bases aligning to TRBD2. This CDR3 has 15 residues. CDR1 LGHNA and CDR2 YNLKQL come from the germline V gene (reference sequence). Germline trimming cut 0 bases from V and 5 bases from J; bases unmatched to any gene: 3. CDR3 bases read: TGTGCCAGCAGCCAAGACCACTGGGGGGGCGATGAACAGTAC. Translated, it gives CASSQDHWGGDEQY. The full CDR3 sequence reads CASSQDHWGGDEQYF.

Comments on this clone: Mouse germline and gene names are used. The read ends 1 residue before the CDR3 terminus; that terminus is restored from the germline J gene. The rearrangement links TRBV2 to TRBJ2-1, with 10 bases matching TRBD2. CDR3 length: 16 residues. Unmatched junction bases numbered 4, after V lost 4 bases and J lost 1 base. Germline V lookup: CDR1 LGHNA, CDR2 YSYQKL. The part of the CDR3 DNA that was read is TGTGCCAGCAGCCCGACTGGGGGGCGGAACTATGCTGAGCAGTTC. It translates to CASSPTGGRNYAEQF. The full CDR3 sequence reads CASSPTGGRNYAEQFF.

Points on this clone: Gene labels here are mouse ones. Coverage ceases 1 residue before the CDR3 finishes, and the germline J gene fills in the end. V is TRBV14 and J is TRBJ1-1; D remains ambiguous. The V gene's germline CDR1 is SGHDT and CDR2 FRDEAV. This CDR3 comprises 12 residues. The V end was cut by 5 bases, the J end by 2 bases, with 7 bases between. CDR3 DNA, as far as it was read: TGTGCCAGCAGGGCAGGCAACACAGAAGTCTTC. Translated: CASRAGNTEVF. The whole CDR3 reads CASRAGNTEVFF.

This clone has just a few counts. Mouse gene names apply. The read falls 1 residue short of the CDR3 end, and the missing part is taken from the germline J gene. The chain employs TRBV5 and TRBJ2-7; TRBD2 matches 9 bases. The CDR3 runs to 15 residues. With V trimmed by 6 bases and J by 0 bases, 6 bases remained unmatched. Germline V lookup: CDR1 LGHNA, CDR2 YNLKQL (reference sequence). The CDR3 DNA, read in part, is TGTGCCAGCAGTCGGACTGGGGTTAGCTCCTATGAACAGTAC. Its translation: CASSRTGVSSYEQY. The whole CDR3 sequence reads CASSRTGVSSYEQYF.

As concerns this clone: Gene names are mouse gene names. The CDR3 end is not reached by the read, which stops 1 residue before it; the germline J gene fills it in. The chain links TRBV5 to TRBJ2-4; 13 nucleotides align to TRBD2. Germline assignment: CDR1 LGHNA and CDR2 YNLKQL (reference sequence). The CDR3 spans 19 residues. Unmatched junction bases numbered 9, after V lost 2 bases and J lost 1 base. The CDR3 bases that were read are TGTGCCAGCAGCCAAACCAGGACTGGGGGGGCGCGAGGTCAAAACACCTTGTAC. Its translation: CASSQTRTGGARGQNTLY. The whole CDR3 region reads CASSQTRTGGARGQNTLYF.

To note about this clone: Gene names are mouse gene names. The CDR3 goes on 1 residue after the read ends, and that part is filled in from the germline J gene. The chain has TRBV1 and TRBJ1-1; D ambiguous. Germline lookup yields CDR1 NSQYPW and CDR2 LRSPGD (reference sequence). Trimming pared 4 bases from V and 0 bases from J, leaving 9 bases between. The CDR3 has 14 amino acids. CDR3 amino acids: CTCSGYSANTEVFF. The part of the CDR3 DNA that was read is TGCACCTGCAGTGGGTACAGTGCAAACACAGAAGTCTTC. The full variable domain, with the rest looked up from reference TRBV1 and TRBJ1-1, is VTLLEQNPRWRLVPRGQAVNLRCILKNSQYPWMSWYQQDLQKQLQWLFTLRSPGDKEVKSLPGADYLATRVTDTELRLQVANMSQGRTLYCTCSGYSANTEVFFGKGTRLTVV.

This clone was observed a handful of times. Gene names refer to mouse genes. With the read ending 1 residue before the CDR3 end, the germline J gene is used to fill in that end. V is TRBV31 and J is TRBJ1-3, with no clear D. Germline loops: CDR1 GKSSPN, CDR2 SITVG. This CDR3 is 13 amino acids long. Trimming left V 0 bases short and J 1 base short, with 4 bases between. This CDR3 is CAWSLGSGNTLYF. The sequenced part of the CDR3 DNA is TGTGCCTGGAGTCTAGGGTCTGGAAATACGCTCTAT.

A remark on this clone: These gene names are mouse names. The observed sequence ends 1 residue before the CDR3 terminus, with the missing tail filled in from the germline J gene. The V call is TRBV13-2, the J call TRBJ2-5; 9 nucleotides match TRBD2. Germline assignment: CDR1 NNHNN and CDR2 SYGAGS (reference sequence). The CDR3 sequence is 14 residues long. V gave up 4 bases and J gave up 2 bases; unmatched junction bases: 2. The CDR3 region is CASGPTGGQDTQYF. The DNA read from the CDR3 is TGTGCCAGCGGTCCGACTGGGGGCCAAGACACCCAGTAC.

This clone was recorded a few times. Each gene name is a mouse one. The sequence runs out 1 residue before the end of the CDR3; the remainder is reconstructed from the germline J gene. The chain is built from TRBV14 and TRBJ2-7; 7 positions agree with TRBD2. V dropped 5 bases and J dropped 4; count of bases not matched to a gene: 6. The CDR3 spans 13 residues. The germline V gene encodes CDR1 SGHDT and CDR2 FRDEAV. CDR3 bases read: TGTGCCAGCAGCCCGACTGGGTTTTATGAACAGTAC. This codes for CASSPTGFYEQY. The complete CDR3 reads CASSPTGFYEQYF.

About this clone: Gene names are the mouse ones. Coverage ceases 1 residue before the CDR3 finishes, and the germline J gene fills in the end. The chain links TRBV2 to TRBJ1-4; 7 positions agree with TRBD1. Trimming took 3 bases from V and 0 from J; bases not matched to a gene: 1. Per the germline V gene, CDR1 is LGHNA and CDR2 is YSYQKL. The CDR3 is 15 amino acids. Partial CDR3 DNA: TGTGCCAGCAGCCAGGGACAGTTTTCCAACGAAAGATTATTT. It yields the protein CASSQGQFSNERLF. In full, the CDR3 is CASSQGQFSNERLFF.

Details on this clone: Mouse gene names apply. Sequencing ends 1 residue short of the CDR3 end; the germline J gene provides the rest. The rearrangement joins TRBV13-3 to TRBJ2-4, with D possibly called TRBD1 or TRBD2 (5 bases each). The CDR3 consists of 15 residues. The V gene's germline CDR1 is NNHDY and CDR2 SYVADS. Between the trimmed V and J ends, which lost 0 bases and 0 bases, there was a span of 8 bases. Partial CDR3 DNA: TGTGCCAGCAGTGATGCACGGGGCAGTCAAAACACCTTGTAC. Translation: CASSDARGSQNTLY. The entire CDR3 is CASSDARGSQNTLYF.

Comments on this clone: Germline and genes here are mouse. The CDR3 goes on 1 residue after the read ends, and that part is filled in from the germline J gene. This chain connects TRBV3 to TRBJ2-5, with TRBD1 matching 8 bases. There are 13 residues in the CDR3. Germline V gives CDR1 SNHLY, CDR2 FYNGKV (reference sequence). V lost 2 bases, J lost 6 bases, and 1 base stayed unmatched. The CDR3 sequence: CASSLQGADTQYF. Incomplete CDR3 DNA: TGTGCCAGCAGCTTACAGGGGGCGGACACCCAGTAC.

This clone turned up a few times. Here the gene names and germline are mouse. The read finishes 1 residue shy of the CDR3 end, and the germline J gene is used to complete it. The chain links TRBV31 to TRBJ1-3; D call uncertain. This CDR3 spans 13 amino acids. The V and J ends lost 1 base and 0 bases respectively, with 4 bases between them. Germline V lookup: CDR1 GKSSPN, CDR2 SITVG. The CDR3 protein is CAWSPNSGNTLYF. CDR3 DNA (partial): TGTGCCTGGAGTCCAAATTCTGGAAATACGCTCTAT.

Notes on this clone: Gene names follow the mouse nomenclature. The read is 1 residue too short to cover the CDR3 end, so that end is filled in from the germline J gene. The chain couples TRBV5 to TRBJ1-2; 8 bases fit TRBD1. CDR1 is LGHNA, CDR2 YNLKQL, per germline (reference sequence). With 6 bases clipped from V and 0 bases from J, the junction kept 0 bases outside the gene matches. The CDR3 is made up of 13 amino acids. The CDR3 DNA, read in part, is TGTGCCAGCAGGGACAGGGCAAACTCCGACTACACC. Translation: CASRDRANSDYT. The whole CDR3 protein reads CASRDRANSDYTF.

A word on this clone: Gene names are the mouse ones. This CDR3 is CTCSAVTGGQNTLYF. CDR3 DNA, as far as it was read: TGCACCTGCAGTGCAGTGACAGGAGGTCAAAACACCTTGTAC. The rearrangement joins TRBV1 to TRBJ2-4; D is possibly TRBD1 (6 bases). The observed sequence ends 1 residue before the CDR3 terminus, with the missing tail filled in from the germline J gene. With 1 base removed from V and 1 base from J, the gap between germline ends came to 9 bases. Germline V gene sequence: CDR1 NSQYPW, CDR2 LRSPGD (reference sequence). The CDR3 extends over 15 amino acids.